Shown below are 21 T cell receptor beta chains from a single sample sequenced in a study of CD8 T cells in Susac syndrome. RNA, at about 0.45 to 1 ug, was reverse transcribed with random hexamers. In TCRdb, the immunoSEQ multiplex PCR reads were re-called with MiXCR into one record per CDR3 protein. The sample consists of 180,000 or so distinct CDR3 sequences, about 95% of them appearing once. Material for sequencing was CD4+ T cells from PBMCs. Every receptor here comes from a human donor with multiple sclerosis.

This clonotype was seen once. The chain joins TRBV30 to TRBJ1-5, with 7 nucleotides matching TRBD1. CDR1 is GTSNPN and CDR2 is SVGIG in the germline V gene (reference sequence). J gave up 9 bases and V 2 bases, and 7 bases lay outside the gene matches. CDR3 length: 13 residues. In DNA form, the CDR3 reads TGTGCCTGGAGTACGCTTCAGGGGGGGCCCCAGCATTTT. It translates to CAWSTLQGGPQHF.

The chain employs TRBV11-2 and TRBJ2-5; 7 bases fit TRBD1. The junction had 11 bases not matched to a gene; V was cut back by 5 bases and J by 2 bases. Germline CDR1 and CDR2: SGHAT and FQNNGV. The CDR3 length is 16 residues. The CDR3 sequence: CASSPQTGQIQETQYF. The CDR3 coding sequence is TGTGCCAGCAGCCCGCAGACAGGGCAGATACAAGAGACCCAGTACTTC.

The V and J genes are TRBV24-1 and TRBJ2-5, with TRBD1 identical over 12 bases. V shed 7 bases and J 5 bases; nucleotides not matched to a gene: 16. The CDR3 sequence is 18 residues long. The germline gives CDR1 KGHDR, CDR2 SFDVKD. The DNA for the CDR3 is TGTGCCACCAGGCCGATCAGCCGCCGGGACAGGGGGCCGGAGACCCAGTACTTC. As protein: CATRPISRRDRGPETQYF.

V and J are TRBV3-1 and TRBJ2-1, with 8 bases aligning to TRBD2. The CDR3 sequence is 12 residues long. Germline CDR1 is LGHDT and CDR2 is YNNKEL (reference sequence). The ends lost 8 bases at V and 14 bases at J; junction bases unmatched: 11. The CDR3 loop reads CASRREREPEFF. CDR3 DNA: TGTGCCAGCCGGAGGGAGCGGGAGCCGGAGTTCTTC.

The CDR3 loop is CASRAGTSNGYEQFF. CDR3 sequence (DNA): TGTGCCAGCCGAGCGGGGACTAGCAACGGCTATGAGCAGTTCTTC. The V gene is TRBV18, the J gene TRBJ2-1; 9 bases are shared with TRBD2. Germline V gene lookup returns CDR1 KGHSH and CDR2 LQKENI. The CDR3 sequence is 15 residues long. Trimming removed 8 bases from V and 8 bases from J; junction bases left unmatched: 13.

The V and J genes are TRBV29-1 and TRBJ2-5; D remains unclear. V was pared by 5 bases and J by 0 bases, with 7 bases between. CDR1 is SQVTM and CDR2 is ANQGSEA in the germline V gene. The CDR3 is made up of 12 amino acids. CDR3 sequence reads: CSVSGNQETQYF. Written as DNA, the CDR3 is TGCAGCGTTAGTGGGAACCAAGAGACCCAGTACTTC.

The rearrangement joins TRBV3-1 to TRBJ2-4; D unresolved. V dropped 0 bases and J dropped 0 bases, with 3 bases sitting between them. CDR1 is LGHDT and CDR2 is YNNKEL in the germline V gene (reference sequence). The CDR3 runs to 14 residues. The CDR3 DNA is TGTGCCAGCAGCCAAGAGGGAGCCAAAAACATTCAGTACTTC. Its protein is CASSQEGAKNIQYF.

This chain connects TRBV20-1 to TRBJ2-7; TRBD2 agrees at 8 bases. The CDR3 totals 16 residues. Losses at the gene ends were 0 bases for V and 6 bases for J; bases not matched to a gene: 13. Germline V gene sequence: CDR1 DFQATT, CDR2 SNEGSKA (reference sequence). For the CDR3, the DNA is TGCAGTGCTAGAGATCTCGTAGCGGGAAATCTGGGCGAGCAGTACTTC. Residues: CSARDLVAGNLGEQYF.

The CDR3 region is CASSFMPLTTYGYTF. The CDR3 DNA reads TGTGCCAGCAGTTTCATGCCCTTGACAACCTATGGCTACACCTTC. The V call is TRBV27, the J call TRBJ1-2; D not resolved. V dropped 3 bases and J dropped 4 bases, with 15 bases sitting between them. Germline CDR1 and CDR2: MNHEY and SMNVEV (reference sequence). This CDR3 comprises 15 residues.

V usage is TRBV20-1 and J usage is TRBJ1-1; D may be TRBD1 (5 bases). Trimming pared 5 bases from V and 4 bases from J, leaving 14 bases between. CDR3 length equals 13 residues. Looked up from germline, CDR1 is DFQATT and CDR2 is SNEGSKA (reference sequence). The CDR3 DNA follows: TGCAGTGCTTCGTCAGGGTTCGGCACTGAAGCTTTCTTT. Residues: CSASSGFGTEAFF.

The chain is built from TRBV10-3 and TRBJ2-1; 13 bases agree with TRBD2. The germline gives CDR1 ENHRY, CDR2 SYGVKD. J lost 6 bases, V lost 4 bases, and 3 bases had no gene match. There are 15 residues in the CDR3. The CDR3 DNA sequence: TGTGCCATCAGTGTAGGGACTAGCGGGATCAATGAGCAGTTCTTC. This gives the protein CAISVGTSGINEQFF.

The V call is TRBV20-1, the J call TRBJ2-1, with D possibly TRBD1 on 6 matching bases. The ends were cut back, 7 bases at V and 8 bases at J, with 15 bases in the middle. This CDR3 has 12 residues. CDR1 is DFQATT and CDR2 is SNEGSKA in the germline V gene (reference sequence). CDR3 in amino acids: CSGGRNRDEQFF. CDR3 bases: TGCAGTGGAGGTAGAAACAGGGATGAGCAGTTCTTC.

The chain combines TRBV30 with TRBJ1-3, with D unclear. Germline V gene sequence: CDR1 GTSNPN, CDR2 SVGIG (reference sequence). The CDR3 covers 15 residues. V was shortened by 0 bases and J by 0 bases, with 9 bases between the two germline ends. CDR3 nucleotides: TGTGCCTGGAGTGTAGGTTGGTCCTCTGGAAACACCATATATTTT. It specifies CAWSVGWSSGNTIYF.

The chain links TRBV27 to TRBJ1-1, with no clear D. V was clipped by 5 bases and J by 1 base, with 8 bases between them. The CDR3 is 13 amino acids. CDR1 is MNHEY, CDR2 SMNVEV, per germline (reference sequence). The CDR3 is CASSSPWNTEAFF. CDR3 bases: TGTGCCAGCAGTAGTCCGTGGAACACTGAAGCTTTCTTT.

The chain is built from TRBV3-1 and TRBJ2-3; D gene uncertain. The CDR3 loop spans 15 amino acids. V shed 6 bases and J shed 2 bases, with 15 bases lying between them. The germline CDR1 and CDR2 sequences are LGHDT and YNNKEL (reference sequence). CDR3 DNA sequence: TGTGCCAGCAGTCCCTCACTGGCGAACACAGATACGCAGTATTTT. The encoded protein is CASSPSLANTDTQYF.

This chain links TRBV6-1 with TRBJ2-7; D remains ambiguous. The germline V gene encodes CDR1 MNHNS and CDR2 SASEGT. Trimming cost V 8 bases and J 5 bases, with 7 bases left between them. The CDR3 length is 10 residues. CDR3 DNA sequence: TGTGCCAGCCTACTCCACGAGCAGTACTTC. It specifies CASLLHEQYF.

The V and J genes are TRBV6-1 and TRBJ1-5, with D hard to call. Germline V gene lookup returns CDR1 MNHNS and CDR2 SASEGT. Trimming took off 6 bases at V and 8 bases at J, with 8 bases between the two ends. The CDR3 spans 11 residues. CDR3 sequence (DNA): TGTGCCAGCAGGGTCACGGAGCCCCAGCATTTT. It yields the protein CASRVTEPQHF.

DNA for the CDR3: TGCAGTGCATGGACTAGGAGAGGGTACGAGCAGTACTTC. This gives the protein CSAWTRRGYEQYF. The V and J genes are TRBV20-1 and TRBJ2-7; 7 bases are shared with TRBD2. J was trimmed by 4 bases and V by 6 bases; bases with no gene match: 9. The CDR3 is 13 amino acids. From germline, CDR1 is DFQATT and CDR2 SNEGSKA (reference sequence).

The count of this clonotype is one. V is TRBV6-2 or TRBV6-3 and J is TRBJ2-7; D may be TRBD1 (6 bases). This CDR3 has 15 residues. Deletions cut 6 bases from V and 0 bases from J, with 15 bases between. The V gene's germline CDR1 is MNHEY and CDR2 SVGEGT. The CDR3 bases are TGTGCCAGCAGATACCGGGACACCAGCTCCTACGAGCAGTACTTC. Its protein product is CASRYRDTSSYEQYF.

The chain links TRBV6-2 or TRBV6-3 to TRBJ1-5; D may be TRBD1 (5 bases). Trimming took 6 bases from V and 3 from J, leaving 15 bases between them. CDR1 is MNHEY and CDR2 is SVGEGT in the germline V gene. This CDR3 is built from 15 residues. This CDR3 reads CASRRETVPNQPQHF. CDR3 nucleotides: TGTGCCAGCAGAAGAGAGACAGTGCCCAATCAGCCCCAGCATTTT.

V is TRBV9 and J is TRBJ2-1; D possibly corresponds to TRBD1 (5 bases). CDR1 is SGDLS and CDR2 is YYNGEE in the germline V gene. The CDR3 length is 15 residues. The germline V and J ends were trimmed by 7 bases and 0 bases, with 14 bases remaining between them. CDR3 bases: TGTGCCAGCGCGCGGCGGACAAGCTCCTACAATGAGCAGTTCTTC. It translates to CASARRTSSYNEQFF.